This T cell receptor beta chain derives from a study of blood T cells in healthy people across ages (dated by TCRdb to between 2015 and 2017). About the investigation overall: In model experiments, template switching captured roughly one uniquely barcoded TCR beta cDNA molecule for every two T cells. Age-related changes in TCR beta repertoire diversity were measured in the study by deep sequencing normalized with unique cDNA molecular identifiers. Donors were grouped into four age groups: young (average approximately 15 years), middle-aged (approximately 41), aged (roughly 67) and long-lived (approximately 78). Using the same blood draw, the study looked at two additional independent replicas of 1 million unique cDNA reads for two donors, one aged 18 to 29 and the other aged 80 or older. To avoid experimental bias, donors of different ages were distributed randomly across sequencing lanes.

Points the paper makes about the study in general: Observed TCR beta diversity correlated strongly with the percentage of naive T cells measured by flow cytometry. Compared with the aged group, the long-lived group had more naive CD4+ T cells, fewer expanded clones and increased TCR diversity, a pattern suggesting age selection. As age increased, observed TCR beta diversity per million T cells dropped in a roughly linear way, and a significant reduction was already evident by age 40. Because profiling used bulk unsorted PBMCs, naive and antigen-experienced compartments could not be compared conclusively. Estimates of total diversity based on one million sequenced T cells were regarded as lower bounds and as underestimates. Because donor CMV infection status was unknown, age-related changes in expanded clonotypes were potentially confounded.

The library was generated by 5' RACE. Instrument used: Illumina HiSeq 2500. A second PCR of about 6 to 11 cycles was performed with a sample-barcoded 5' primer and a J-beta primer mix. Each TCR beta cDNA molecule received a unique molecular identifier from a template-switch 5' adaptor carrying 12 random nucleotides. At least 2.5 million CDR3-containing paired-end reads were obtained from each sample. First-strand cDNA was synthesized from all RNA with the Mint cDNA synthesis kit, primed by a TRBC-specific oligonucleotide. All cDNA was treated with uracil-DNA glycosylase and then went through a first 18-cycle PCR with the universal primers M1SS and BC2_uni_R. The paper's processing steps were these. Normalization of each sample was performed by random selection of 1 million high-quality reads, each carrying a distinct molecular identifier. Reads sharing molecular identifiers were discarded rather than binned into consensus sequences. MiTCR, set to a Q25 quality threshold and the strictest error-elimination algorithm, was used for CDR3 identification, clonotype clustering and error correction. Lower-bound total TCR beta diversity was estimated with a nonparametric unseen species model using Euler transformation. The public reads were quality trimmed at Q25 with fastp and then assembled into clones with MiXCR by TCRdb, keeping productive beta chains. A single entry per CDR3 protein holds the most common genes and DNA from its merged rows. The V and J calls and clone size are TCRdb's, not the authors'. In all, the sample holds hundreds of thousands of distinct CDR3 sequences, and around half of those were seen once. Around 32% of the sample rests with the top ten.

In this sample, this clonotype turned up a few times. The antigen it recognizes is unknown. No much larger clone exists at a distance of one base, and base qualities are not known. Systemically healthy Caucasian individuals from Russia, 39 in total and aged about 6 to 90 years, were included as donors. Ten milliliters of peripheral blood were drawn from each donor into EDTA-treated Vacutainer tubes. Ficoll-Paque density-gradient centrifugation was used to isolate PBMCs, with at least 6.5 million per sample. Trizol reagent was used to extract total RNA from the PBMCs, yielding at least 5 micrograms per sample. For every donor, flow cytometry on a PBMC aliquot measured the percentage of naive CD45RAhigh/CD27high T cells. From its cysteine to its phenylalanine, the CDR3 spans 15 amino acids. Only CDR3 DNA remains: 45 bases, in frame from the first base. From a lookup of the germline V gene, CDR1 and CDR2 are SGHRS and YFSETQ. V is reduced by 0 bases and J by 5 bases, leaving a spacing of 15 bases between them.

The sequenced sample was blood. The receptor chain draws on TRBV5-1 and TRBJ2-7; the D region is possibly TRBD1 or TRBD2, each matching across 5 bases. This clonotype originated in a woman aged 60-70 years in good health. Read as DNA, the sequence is TGCGCCAGCAGCTTGGGGGGGACGGAGTACGACGAGCAGTACTTC. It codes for CASSLGGTEYDEQYF.